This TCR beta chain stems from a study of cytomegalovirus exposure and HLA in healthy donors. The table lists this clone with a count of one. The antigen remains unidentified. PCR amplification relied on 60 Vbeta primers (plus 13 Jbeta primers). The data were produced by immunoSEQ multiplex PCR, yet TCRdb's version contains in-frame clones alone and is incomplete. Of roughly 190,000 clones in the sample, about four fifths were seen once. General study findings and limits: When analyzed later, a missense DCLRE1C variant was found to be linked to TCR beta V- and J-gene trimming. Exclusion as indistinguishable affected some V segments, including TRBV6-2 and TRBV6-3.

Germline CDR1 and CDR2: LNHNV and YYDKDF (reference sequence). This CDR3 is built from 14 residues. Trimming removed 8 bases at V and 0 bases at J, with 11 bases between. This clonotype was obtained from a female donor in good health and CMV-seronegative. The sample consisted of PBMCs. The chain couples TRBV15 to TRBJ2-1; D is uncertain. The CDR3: CATRAGSSYNEQFF. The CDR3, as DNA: TGTGCCACCCGTGCAGGAAGCTCCTACAATGAGCAGTTCTTC.